This is a list of T cell receptor beta chains from one sample in a study of glioma-infiltrating T cells. Via MiXCR, TCRdb re-called the multiplex PCR reads, giving one row per CDR3 protein. The sample lists approximately 90,000 distinct CDR3 sequences, 23% occurring once. Sequenced: glioma tissue, nonneoplastic brain tissue, or PBMCs (not recorded which). The receptors stem from a human donor with low-grade glioma or glioblastoma, undergoing nonglioma brain surgery, or in good health (not recorded which). Each CDR3 is given with its conserved first and last residue. The D gene is left open where the match is weak. Expanded clones are given a class, and other clones once, few, many or no size at all.

>TRBJ2-1|NA|NA|TRBV6-1
CDRLGFNEQFF
>TRBJ2-7|few|NA|TRBV18
CASSPGQNNEQYF
>TRBJ1-2|NA|NA|TRBV5-4
CASSLEGLNYGYTF
>TRBJ2-6|NA|TRBD2|TRBV11-3
CASIPGLAGDSGANVLTF
>TRBJ2-5|many|TRBD2|TRBV20-1
CSARVETSVSETQYF
>TRBJ2-7|NA|NA|TRBV19
CASSISPVGSYEQYF
>TRBJ1-6|medium-sized|NA|TRBV3-1
CASSQDAGYSPLHF
>TRBJ2-3|NA|NA|TRBV2
CASNDPLRPGADKQYF
>TRBJ1-1|many|NA|TRBV3-1
CASSQVQRLRMNTEAFF
>TRBJ2-1|NA|NA|TRBV18
CASSPTVGSDEQFF
>TRBJ2-7|many|TRBD2|TRBV15
CATSRGPAGGSSYEQYF
>TRBJ2-1|NA|TRBD1|TRBV7-9
CASSLASGTGGLSNEQFF
>TRBJ2-3|NA|TRBD1|TRBV11-2
CASRRQGTDTQYF
>TRBJ1-4|NA|NA|TRBV7-9
CASSAGGLTNEKLFF
>TRBJ2-7|few|TRBD1|TRBV2
CASRGDRGREQYF
>TRBJ2-7|NA|TRBD1|TRBV11-2
CASRLGQGAHEQYF
>TRBJ2-7|many|NA|TRBV20-1
CSASRGRTYEQYF
>TRBJ1-5|few|TRBD1|TRBV19
CASSMGQEKKNSNQPQHF
>TRBJ1-1|many|NA|TRBV20-1
CSAIAPVGGRTEAFF
>TRBJ1-2|NA|NA|TRBV5-1
CASSQGQRNYGYTF
>TRBJ1-5|few|NA|TRBV7-8
CASSLNGGQPQHF
>TRBJ2-3|many|TRBD2|TRBV6-1
CASSFQAGGTDTQYF
>TRBJ2-5|NA|TRBD2|TRBV7-2
CASSLSLGGGAQETQYF
>TRBJ2-3|many|NA|TRBV3-1
CASKAQVSTDTQYF
>TRBJ2-4|few|NA|TRBV9
CASSAGLENIQYF
>TRBJ2-7|many|TRBD2|TRBV6-1
CASSYTSGTYEQYF
>TRBJ2-3|many|NA|TRBV4-2
CASSQDPGTDTQYF
>TRBJ1-1|NA|NA|TRBV19
CASSIVPNTEAFF
>TRBJ2-5|many|TRBD2|TRBV20-1
CSARDILGLAGEGVQETQYF
>TRBJ2-5|NA|NA|TRBV24-1
CATSDLGETQYF
>TRBJ2-3|many|NA|TRBV27
CASMDSADTQYF
>TRBJ1-1|NA|TRBD1|TRBV2
CAGSGTGSTEAFF
>TRBJ2-7|few|TRBD2|TRBV5-1
CASSLELAGANEQYF
>TRBJ2-3|many|TRBD2|TRBV12-3/TRBV12-4
CASSFWLAGAITDTQYF
>TRBJ1-4|NA|NA|TRBV7-9
CASSLEGSSNEKLFF
>TRBJ2-1|many|TRBD2|TRBV20-1
CSARMLAGLSYNEQFF
>TRBJ1-2|few|NA|TRBV7-2
CASSLSRHGYTF
>TRBJ2-3|many|NA|TRBV18
CASSRDRLGNTQYF